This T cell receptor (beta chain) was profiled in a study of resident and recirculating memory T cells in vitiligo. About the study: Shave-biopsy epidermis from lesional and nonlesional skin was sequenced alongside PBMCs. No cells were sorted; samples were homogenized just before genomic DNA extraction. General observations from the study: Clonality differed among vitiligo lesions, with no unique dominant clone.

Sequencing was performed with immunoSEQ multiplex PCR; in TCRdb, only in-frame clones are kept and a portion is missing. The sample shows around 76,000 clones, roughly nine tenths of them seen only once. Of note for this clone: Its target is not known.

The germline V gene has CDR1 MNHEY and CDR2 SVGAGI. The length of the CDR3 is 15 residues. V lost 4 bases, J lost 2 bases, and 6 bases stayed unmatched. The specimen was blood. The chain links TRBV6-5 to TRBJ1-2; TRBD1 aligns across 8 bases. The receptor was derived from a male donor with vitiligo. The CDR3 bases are TGTGCCAGCAGTTCCGGACAGGGAGGAAACTATGGCTACACCTTC. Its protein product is CASSSGQGGNYGYTF.